This T cell receptor beta chain was retrieved from a study of blood T cell repertoires in COVID-19 (dated by TCRdb to the early 2020s). For context, the study as a whole: Samples covering the acute and convalescent phases of COVID-19 were provided by collaborators in the United States, Italy and Spain. The repertoires were released in a freely available public database meant as a resource for research on the immune response to SARS-CoV-2. The sample metadata nearly always contained a de-identified subject ID, COVID-19 status, age in years and sex. HLA class I and class II types, where available, came from metadata supplied by the sample provider rather than from assay-based typing. The prospective study material was composed of cDNA or gDNA derived from T cells, B-cell-depleted T cells, or PBMCs. Samples came from the ongoing ImmuneRACE study (first 160 participants) plus 1,254 subjects from 6 global collaborators. Deeply sampled blood TCRbeta repertoires from subjects exposed to, actively infected with, or recovered from COVID-19 were included in the dataset.

Findings and caveats that apply to the study as a whole: The quantity of clinical and demographic metadata differed by source and by participant and was supplied without curation.

Each collaborating institution followed its own protocols to collect whole blood in K2EDTA tubes. For TCRbeta analysis, collaborators shipped samples in one of three forms: frozen whole blood, isolated PBMCs, or DNA extracted from either of those sample types. V has 3 bases trimmed and J has 7 bases trimmed; junction bases matching no gene number 5. Reading from cysteine to phenylalanine, the CDR3 counts 15 amino acids. The retained sequence is limited to the CDR3, 45 bases, with the frame set at the first base. CDR1 and CDR2 are drawn from the germline V gene (reference sequence): MNHEY, SMNVEV. A note on this clone: It lacks a known antigen. There are no base qualities to consult, and no much larger clone falls within one base.

TCRbeta CDR3 regions were amplified from genomic DNA by means of the immunoSEQ Assay, a bias-controlled multiplex PCR. From the authors' description of their analysis: Nucleated cell counts per sample were estimated from amplification of reference gene primers within the assay. Sequence reads were collapsed and filtered to measure the absolute abundance of every unique TCRbeta CDR3 rearrangement. For each sample, productive Simpson clonality was calculated as the square root of Simpson's diversity index over productive rearrangements. What TCRdb holds here is the immuneACCESS table cut down to in-frame rearrangements. Part of the clones is not present; checked against another copy, under half of the missing clones reflect an unresolved V gene, and the others are unexplained. From that table come the V and J calls and clone size; the DNA was used to work out D and trimming. The sample table shows 50,000 to 75,000 clones, and around 81% are seen once. Roughly 6.9% of the sample is in the top ten clones.

The sample was peripheral blood. The rearrangement joined TRBV27 to TRBJ1-6; TRBD1 lines up with 8 middle nucleotides. This sequence was found in a man in his fifties or sixties with acute or convalescent COVID-19. The sequenced DNA is TGTGCCAGCAGTTTGGGACAGGCGAAGAATTCACCCCTCCACTTT. This codes for CASSLGQAKNSPLHF.